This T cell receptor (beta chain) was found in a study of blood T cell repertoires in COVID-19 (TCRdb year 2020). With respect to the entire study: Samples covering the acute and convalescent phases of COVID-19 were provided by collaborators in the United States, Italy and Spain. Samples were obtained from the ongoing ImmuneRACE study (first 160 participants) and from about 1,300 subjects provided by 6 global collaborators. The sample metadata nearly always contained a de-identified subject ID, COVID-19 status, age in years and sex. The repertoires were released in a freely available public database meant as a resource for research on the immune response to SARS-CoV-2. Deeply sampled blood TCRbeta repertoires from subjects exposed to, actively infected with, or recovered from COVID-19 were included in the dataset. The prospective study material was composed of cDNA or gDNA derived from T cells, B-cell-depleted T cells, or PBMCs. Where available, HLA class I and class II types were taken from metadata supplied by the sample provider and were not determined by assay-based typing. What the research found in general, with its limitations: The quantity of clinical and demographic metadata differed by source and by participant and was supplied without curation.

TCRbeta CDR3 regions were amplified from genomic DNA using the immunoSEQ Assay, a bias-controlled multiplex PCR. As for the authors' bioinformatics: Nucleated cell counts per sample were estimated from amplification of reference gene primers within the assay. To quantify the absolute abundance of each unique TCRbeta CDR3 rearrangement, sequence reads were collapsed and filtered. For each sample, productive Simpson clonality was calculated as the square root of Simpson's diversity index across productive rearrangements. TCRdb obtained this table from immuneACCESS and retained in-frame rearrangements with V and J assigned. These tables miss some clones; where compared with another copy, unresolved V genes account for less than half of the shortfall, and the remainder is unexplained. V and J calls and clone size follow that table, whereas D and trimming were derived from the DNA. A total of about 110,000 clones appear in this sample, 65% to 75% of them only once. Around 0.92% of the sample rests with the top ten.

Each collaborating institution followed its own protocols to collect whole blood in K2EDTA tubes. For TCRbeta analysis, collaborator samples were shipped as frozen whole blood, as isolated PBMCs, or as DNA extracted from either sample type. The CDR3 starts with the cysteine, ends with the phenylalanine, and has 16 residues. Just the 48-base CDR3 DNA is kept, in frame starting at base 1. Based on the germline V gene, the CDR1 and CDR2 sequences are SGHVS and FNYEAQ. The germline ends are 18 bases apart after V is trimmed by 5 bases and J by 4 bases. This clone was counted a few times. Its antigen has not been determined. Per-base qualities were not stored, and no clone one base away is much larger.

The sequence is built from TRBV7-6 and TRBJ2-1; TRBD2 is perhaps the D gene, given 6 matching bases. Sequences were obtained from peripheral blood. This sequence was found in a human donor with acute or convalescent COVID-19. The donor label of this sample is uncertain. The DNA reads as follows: TGTGCCAGCAGCGCCGGCGGGACCGTAAGGTACAATGAGCAGTTCTTC. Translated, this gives CASSAGGTVRYNEQFF.